The next 28 T cell receptor beta chains were all read from a single sample in a study of T cells in Graves' hyperthyroidism and ophthalmopathy (dated 2019 in TCRdb). Library preparation used multiplex PCR. These reads were obtained on an Illumina HiSeq 2000. The TCR beta CDR3 regions were amplified from RNA transcripts. The TCR CDR3 was subjected to a first round of RT-PCR using the HTBI primer set and the Qiagen OneStep RT-PCR kit. Using fastp at Q25 and MiXCR, TCRdb reprocessed the public reads and kept productive beta chains. Every entry covers one CDR3 protein and lists the most common genes and DNA from its rows. The sample table contains about 360,000 distinct CDR3 sequences; only one count was recorded for about 12% of them. The ten largest clones capture less than 10% of the sample. Specimen: blood. The source of these receptors is a woman aged 18-30 years with Graves' hyperthyroidism.

This clonotype was observed a few times. The chain combines TRBV19 with TRBJ1-1; 10 bases are a match to TRBD1. V dropped 5 bases and J dropped 10; count of bases not matched to a gene: 13. This CDR3 region has 15 residues. Looked up from germline, CDR1 is LNHDA and CDR2 is SQIVND (reference sequence). CDR3 sequence (DNA): TGTGCCAGTAGTCCCACCCTGGGACAGGGGCCGCCAGCTTTCTTT. Protein: CASSPTLGQGPPAFF.

This clonotype was counted ten times or more. This sequence joins TRBV6-6 and TRBJ2-3, with 14 bases that match TRBD2. Germline CDR1 is MNHNY and CDR2 is SVGAGI (reference sequence). CDR3 length: 19 residues. Unmatched junction bases numbered 10, after V lost 0 bases and J lost 5 bases. The CDR3 region is CASSYSKAGLAGAGDTQYF. CDR3 DNA: TGTGCCAGCAGTTACTCGAAGGCGGGACTAGCGGGGGCAGGAGATACGCAGTATTTT.

This clonotype has ten or more counts. V is TRBV28 and J is TRBJ2-5; 9 nucleotides match TRBD2. The CDR3 consists of 15 residues. Germline V gives CDR1 MDHEN, CDR2 SYDVKM. The ends lost 8 bases at V and 5 bases at J; junction bases unmatched: 12. This CDR3 is CASAGAGTSFETQYF. The CDR3 nucleotides read TGTGCCAGCGCCGGTGCCGGGACTAGCTTTGAGACCCAGTACTTC.

As to this clonotype: Possible read error: a much larger clone is one base away. J is TRBJ2-5 and V is TRBV6-1; TRBD1 aligns across 12 bases. V lost 4 bases to trimming and J lost 8 bases; unmatched junction nucleotides: 14. The CDR3 extends over 17 amino acids. Germline CDR1 reads MNHNS; CDR2 reads SASEGT. The CDR3 protein is CASSGVFRGQGAGTQYF. CDR3 sequence (DNA): TGTGCCAGCAGTGGAGTCTTTAGGGGACAGGGGGCCGGAACCCAGTACTTC.

This clonotype was observed at least ten times. This chain links TRBV2 with TRBJ1-2; D is perhaps TRBD1 (5 bases). Germline CDR1 is SNHLY and CDR2 is FYNNEI. The V gene lost 3 bases and the J gene lost 5 bases, with 13 bases spanning the gap. CDR3 length: 14 amino acids. In nucleotides, the CDR3 is TGTGCCAGCAGTGAGGGACGAACACCTTATGGCTACACCTTC. This gives the protein CASSEGRTPYGYTF.

This clonotype was recorded many times. Written as DNA, the CDR3 is TGTGCCAGTTCAAGGGGGAGCTCCTACGAGCAGTACTTC. Translation gives CASSRGSSYEQYF. The chain joins TRBV10-3 to TRBJ2-7; possible D gene TRBD1, 6 bases. The CDR3 length is 13 residues. The V gene lost 10 bases and the J gene lost 0 bases, with 13 bases spanning the gap. The germline V gene encodes CDR1 ENHRY and CDR2 SYGVKD.

This clonotype was detected many times. This rearrangement joins TRBV2 to TRBJ1-5, with D maybe TRBD1 (5 bases). Trimming left V 6 bases short and J 4 bases short, with 22 bases between. Germline assignment: CDR1 SNHLY and CDR2 FYNNEI. The CDR3 extends over 17 amino acids. In nucleotides, the CDR3 is TGTGCCAGCAGGGGCTTGACAGTGGTGGCCAATAATCAGCCCCAGCATTTT. This encodes CASRGLTVVANNQPQHF.

Note on this clonotype: This may arise from a read error, as a much more abundant clone is one base away. The CDR3 coding sequence is TGCAGTGCTGGGGAAACGGGACTAGCGATGAAGCAGTTCTTC. The encoded protein is CSAGETGLAMKQFF. The rearrangement joins TRBV20-1 to TRBJ2-1; 10 nucleotides align to TRBD2. The CDR3 length is 14 residues. Looked up from germline, CDR1 is DFQATT and CDR2 is SNEGSKA (reference sequence). V shed 5 bases, J shed 11 bases, and the junction held 12 bases outside the gene matches.

The CDR3 coding sequence is TGTGCCAGCAGTCAGACAGGGCCCACAACTAATGAAAAACTGTTTTTT. It is translated as CASSQTGPTTNEKLFF. This chain joins TRBV2 and TRBJ1-4, with 7 bases that match TRBD1. Germline CDR1 SNHLY, CDR2 FYNNEI. CDR3 length: 16 residues. Unmatched junction bases numbered 6, after V lost 5 bases and J lost 0 bases.

This clonotype was detected many times. The V gene is TRBV7-9, the J gene TRBJ1-2, with D maybe TRBD1 (5 bases). Trimming pared 2 bases from V and 5 bases from J, leaving 12 bases between. This CDR3 spans 14 amino acids. Looked up from germline, CDR1 is SEHNR and CDR2 is FQNEAQ (reference sequence). CDR3 sequence: CASSLIGAGYGYTF. The CDR3 DNA is TGTGCCAGCAGCTTAATCGGGGCTGGATATGGCTACACCTTC.

This clonotype was recorded at least ten times. This chain joins TRBV20-1 and TRBJ1-5, with D uncertain. From germline, CDR1 is DFQATT and CDR2 SNEGSKA (reference sequence). The CDR3 has 12 residues. Trimming pared 5 bases from V and 4 bases from J, leaving 9 bases between. The CDR3 reads CSASGLNQPQHF. As DNA, the CDR3 is TGCAGTGCTTCGGGCCTTAATCAGCCCCAGCATTTT.

This clonotype was picked up many times. V is TRBV7-9 and J is TRBJ2-5, with TRBD2 identical over 12 bases. The CDR3 length is 17 residues. Unmatched junction bases numbered 10, after V lost 5 bases and J lost 3 bases. The V gene's germline CDR1 is SEHNR and CDR2 FQNEAQ (reference sequence). The CDR3 DNA sequence: TGTGCCAGCAGCCCACAACTAGCGGGGGGCCCAGAAGAGACCCAGTACTTC. Amino acid sequence: CASSPQLAGGPEETQYF.

This clonotype has a count of ten or more. This chain links TRBV6-1 with TRBJ2-5; the match to TRBD2 covers 8 bases. CDR3 length: 13 residues. CDR1 and CDR2 (germline): MNHNS, SASEGT. The V segment lost 6 bases and the J segment 4 bases; nucleotides outside the gene matches: 4. The chain's CDR3 is CASRTGGRETQYF. In DNA form, the CDR3 reads TGTGCCAGCAGAACGGGGGGGCGAGAGACCCAGTACTTC.

This clonotype was picked up a small number of times. V and J are TRBV30 and TRBJ1-1; D is unresolved. This CDR3 has 13 residues. The V gene lost 2 bases and the J gene lost 5 bases, with 12 bases spanning the gap. CDR1 is GTSNPN and CDR2 is SVGIG in the germline V gene (reference sequence). CDR3 sequence (DNA): TGTGCCTGGAGTTGGTCCGGAGGGACTGAAGCTTTCTTT. Protein sequence: CAWSWSGGTEAFF. Full variable domain (rest looked up from reference TRBV30 and TRBJ1-1): SQTIHQWPATLVQPVGSPLSLECTVEGTSNPNLYWYRQAAGRGLQLLFYSVGIGQISSEVPQNLSASRPQDRQFILSSKKLLLSDSGFYLCAWSWSGGTEAFFGQGTRLTVV.

The sample holds many counts of this clonotype. J is TRBJ1-2 and V is TRBV30; D gene unclear. In germline, CDR1 is GTSNPN, CDR2 SVGIG (reference sequence). V lost 2 bases and J 1 base, leaving 11 bases between the germline ends. CDR3 size: 14 residues. The CDR3 protein is CAWSPGDLNYGYTF. Written as DNA, the CDR3 is TGTGCCTGGAGTCCCGGGGATCTTAACTATGGCTACACCTTC. Looking up the rest from reference TRBV30 and TRBJ1-2 gives the full variable domain: SQTIHQWPATLVQPVGSPLSLECTVEGTSNPNLYWYRQAAGRGLQLLFYSVGIGQISSEVPQNLSASRPQDRQFILSSKKLLLSDSGFYLCAWSPGDLNYGYTFGSGTRLTVV.

At least ten counts were recorded for this clonotype. This chain joins TRBV20-1 and TRBJ1-1; the D is unclear. Per the germline V gene, CDR1 is DFQATT and CDR2 is SNEGSKA (reference sequence). This CDR3 is 17 amino acids long. Deletions cut 0 bases from V and 0 bases from J, with 17 bases between. The CDR3 sequence is CSARDRWVNTMNTEAFF. As DNA, the CDR3 is TGCAGTGCTAGAGATCGTTGGGTTAACACCATGAACACTGAAGCTTTCTTT.

The V call is TRBV10-3, the J call TRBJ1-4; D gene unclear. Deletions cut 7 bases from V and 8 bases from J, with 20 bases between. This CDR3 region has 15 residues. Germline V CDR1 and CDR2: ENHRY, SYGVKD. The CDR3 here is CAIKPTDRPDEKLFF. The CDR3 nucleotides are TGTGCCATCAAACCTACCGACCGCCCCGACGAAAAACTGTTTTTT.

There are many counts of this clonotype. This chain connects TRBV24-1 to TRBJ1-5; D possibly corresponds to TRBD1 (6 bases). The V gene lost 5 bases and the J gene lost 5 bases, with 9 bases spanning the gap. The germline gives CDR1 KGHDR, CDR2 SFDVKD. The CDR3 contains 13 residues. CDR3 coding DNA: TGTGCCACCAGTGGGCAGGGGCATCAGCCCCAGCATTTT. Its translation: CATSGQGHQPQHF.

In this sample, this clonotype turned up many times. The chain couples TRBV20-1 to TRBJ2-1; 10 bases align to TRBD1. The CDR3 consists of 14 residues. With V trimmed by 5 bases and J by 8 bases, 9 bases remained unmatched. Looked up from germline, CDR1 is DFQATT and CDR2 is SNEGSKA (reference sequence). CDR3 coding DNA: TGCAGTGCTGCCCGGACAGGGGGATTCGATGAGCAGTTCTTC. Translation gives CSAARTGGFDEQFF.

The sample holds many counts of this clonotype. The rearrangement joins TRBV6-2 or TRBV6-3 to TRBJ2-2; D may match TRBD1 or TRBD2 (5 bases each). With 9 bases removed from V and 4 bases from J, the gap between germline ends came to 18 bases. The CDR3 is 15 amino acids. The V gene's germline CDR1 is MNHEY and CDR2 SVGEGT. The CDR3 spells CASQDIRAGTGELFF. CDR3 bases: TGTGCCAGTCAGGACATCAGGGCGGGCACCGGGGAGCTGTTTTTT.

This clonotype was counted many times. V usage is TRBV6-1 and J usage is TRBJ1-2; 11 bases align to TRBD1. J lost 8 bases, V lost 5 bases, and 10 bases had no gene match. The CDR3 runs to 15 residues. Germline assignment: CDR1 MNHNS and CDR2 SASEGT. The CDR3 here is CASSTPPGTGGGYTF. DNA of the CDR3: TGTGCCAGCAGTACTCCCCCGGGGACAGGGGGAGGCTACACCTTC.

This clonotype was observed at least ten times. The J gene is TRBJ2-3, the V gene TRBV12-3 or TRBV12-4, with 7 bases matching TRBD1. V gave up 4 bases and J gave up 0 bases; unmatched junction bases: 10. The CDR3 has 17 amino acids. CDR3 DNA: TGTGCCAGCAGTTGGAGGACAGGAGCCTCTAGCACAGATACGCAGTATTTT. This encodes CASSWRTGASSTDTQYF.

This clonotype was recorded many times. The V gene is TRBV6-1, the J gene TRBJ2-5, with 9 positions matching TRBD1. This CDR3 comprises 14 residues. J lost 4 bases, V lost 6 bases, and 6 bases had no gene match. Germline V lookup: CDR1 MNHNS, CDR2 SASEGT. CDR3 nucleotides: TGTGCCAGCAGACCACAGGGGGCCGTAGAGACCCAGTACTTC. As protein: CASRPQGAVETQYF.

At least ten counts were recorded for this clonotype. The chain is built from TRBV2 and TRBJ1-1; 8 positions agree with TRBD1. The CDR3 sequence is 14 residues long. Germline CDR1 SNHLY, CDR2 FYNNEI. The J segment lost 1 base and the V segment lost 5 bases, leaving 3 bases of the junction unmatched. CDR3 sequence reads: CASSPDRANTEAFF. The CDR3 coding sequence is TGTGCCAGCAGTCCGGACAGGGCGAACACTGAAGCTTTCTTT. The full variable domain, its missing parts supplied by reference TRBV2 and TRBJ1-1, is EPEVTQTPSHQVTQMGQEVILRCVPISNHLYFYWYRQILGQKVEFLVSFYNNEISEKSEIFDDQFSVERPDGSNFTLKIRSTKLEDSAMYFCASSPDRANTEAFFGQGTRLTVV.

This clonotype was detected ten times or more. The CDR3 region is CASSERSIESSGANVLTF. The CDR3 nucleotides are TGTGCCAGCAGTGAAAGGAGCATAGAAAGCTCTGGGGCCAACGTCCTGACTTTC. The chain uses TRBV6-1 and TRBJ2-6; D gene ambiguous. V lost 2 bases, J lost 0 bases, and 14 bases lay in between. Germline V gene sequence: CDR1 MNHNS, CDR2 SASEGT. This CDR3 is 18 amino acids long.

This clonotype was seen a handful of times. The CDR3 bases are TGTGCCAGCAAAGACGACCGGGACAGTCTGTACGAGCAGTACTTC. Translated, it gives CASKDDRDSLYEQYF. The rearrangement links TRBV11-1 to TRBJ2-7; TRBD1 matches 7 bases. CDR3 size: 15 residues. V trimming: 7 bases; J trimming: 4 bases; junction bases outside the gene matches: 13. CDR1 is SGHAT and CDR2 is FQDESV in the germline V gene (reference sequence).

This clonotype was counted only a few times. The V call is TRBV2, the J call TRBJ2-3; D gene uncertain. With 10 bases removed from V and 0 bases from J, the gap between germline ends came to 20 bases. CDR1 is SNHLY, CDR2 FYNNEI, per germline. The CDR3 loop spans 16 amino acids. The CDR3 loop reads CATKTGSRTSTDTQYF. In DNA, the CDR3 is TGTGCCACCAAAACCGGTAGCAGAACTAGCACAGATACGCAGTATTTT.

This clonotype was counted at least ten times. The gene calls are TRBV5-1 and TRBJ2-5, with D perhaps TRBD1 or TRBD2 (5 bases each). The CDR3 totals 17 residues. Germline V gene sequence: CDR1 SGHRS, CDR2 YFSETQ. Deletions cut 0 bases from V and 4 bases from J, with 19 bases between. CDR3 in amino acids: CASSLDGGAGQGETQYF. Written as DNA, the CDR3 is TGCGCCAGCAGCTTGGATGGAGGCGCAGGGCAGGGAGAGACCCAGTACTTC.